A selection of T cell receptor beta chains follows, all from one sample in a study of blood T cell repertoires in COVID-19. TCRdb's copy holds only in-frame clones and misses some; the assay was immunoSEQ multiplex PCR. The sample records around 200,000 clones, approximately 90% being singletons. The sample taken for sequencing was peripheral blood. The receptors derive from a young woman who had recovered from COVID-19. Both conserved end residues are part of each CDR3.

TRBV6-2/TRBV6-3 CASSQQREWSDEQFF
TRBV24-1 CATSDLGLAGGDEQFF
TRBV20-1 CSSGSEETQYF
TRBV5-6 CASRYRGGRAFF
TRBV28 CASSVPIIGYTF
TRBV18 CASSSRNEKLFF
TRBV10-2 CASSRFPGSHEGTEAFF
TRBV23-1 CAMSTGTPLHF
TRBV11-2 CASSFTYRRKENTEAFF
TRBV5-6 CASSFRSGSINEQFF
TRBV4-3 CASSQELTGEQYF
TRBV9 CASSGPPGGPIYGYTF
TRBV10-3 CAISGDREAGELFF
TRBV7-2 CASSLVGTGDGYTF
TRBV7-3 CASSKTGKDAEAFF
TRBV2 CASSAASGSYNEQFF
TRBV27 CASSIRREGPSF
TRBV7-2 CASSLNRDRSTFGEQFF
TRBV5-1 CASSLLGQGEALHF
TRBV9 CASSVVLDTEAFF
TRBV7-2 CASRPGQTYSYNEQFF
TRBV5-1 CASSLPRDTPNYGYTF
TRBV7-9 CASSQQGGYGYTF
TRBV9 CASSARTRETQYF
TRBV29-1 CSVLSRTRGETQYF
TRBV10-3 CAISRGGTNEKLFF
TRBV6-5 CASKIQGATNTEAFF
TRBV7-8 CASSSGTGLDNEKLFF
TRBV6-5 CASRRGQGFADTQYF
TRBV7-2 CASSSTRTSGNEQFF
TRBV7-7 CASSLRGETQYF
TRBV9 CASSPGQGPYNEQFF
TRBV18 CASSPRDSKAFF
TRBV24-1 CATSAQGYTGELFF
TRBV9 CASSAQGTVNYEQYF
TRBV19 CASSILQGVSPLHF
TRBV29-1 CSVDSGGYYEQYF
TRBV9 CASSVRLAAYNEQFF